These 29 T cell receptor beta chains were all obtained from the same sample, sequenced in a study of T cells in Graves' hyperthyroidism and ophthalmopathy. RNA transcripts served as the template for amplifying TCR beta CDR3 regions. Carried out on the TCR CDR3, a first-round RT-PCR used the HTBI primer set. Via MiXCR, TCRdb re-called the multiplex PCR reads, giving one row per CDR3 protein. Of about 560,000 distinct CDR3 sequences detected, 15% to 19% appear once; the ten largest clones hold under 7.5%. Sequencing used blood. The receptors derive from a woman in her twenties or thirties with Graves' hyperthyroidism.

Note on this clonotype: This sequence may be a read error, since a much larger clone differs from it by one base. The genes are TRBV6-9 and TRBJ2-3; the D is unclear. The CDR3 is 16 amino acids. V dropped 3 bases and J dropped 2 bases, with 15 bases sitting between them. From germline, CDR1 is MNHGY and CDR2 SVAAGI. The CDR3 region is CASSYRPVTFTDTQYF. The CDR3 DNA sequence: TGTGCCAGCAGTTACCGGCCAGTGACCTTCACAGATACGCAGTATTTT.

This clonotype was seen ten or more times. V gene TRBV2 combines with J gene TRBJ2-3; D possibly corresponds to TRBD2 (5 bases). Germline V gene lookup returns CDR1 SNHLY and CDR2 FYNNEI. Trimming stripped 7 bases from V and 2 bases from J, with 16 bases between. The CDR3 totals 15 residues. DNA for the CDR3: TGTGCCAGCATTGGAGCGGACTCTTTCACAGATACGCAGTATTTT. Translated, it gives CASIGADSFTDTQYF. The full variable domain, its missing parts supplied by reference TRBV2 and TRBJ2-3, is EPEVTQTPSHQVTQMGQEVILRCVPISNHLYFYWYRQILGQKVEFLVSFYNNEISEKSEIFDDQFSVERPDGSNFTLKIRSTKLEDSAMYFCASIGADSFTDTQYFGPGTRLTVL.

This clonotype was seen a few times. The chain has TRBV29-1 and TRBJ2-1; D is perhaps TRBD2 (6 bases). The ends were cut back, 2 bases at V and 2 bases at J, with 16 bases in the middle. CDR1 and CDR2 (germline): SQVTM, ANQGSEA. This CDR3 contains 16 residues. CDR3 sequence: CSVESPSGRTYNEQFF. In DNA, the CDR3 is TGCAGCGTTGAATCCCCCAGCGGGCGCACCTACAATGAGCAGTTCTTC.

The table lists this clonotype with many counts. The V and J genes are TRBV7-2 and TRBJ2-3; D is uncertain. The CDR3 is made up of 13 amino acids. The V and J ends lost 2 bases and 4 bases respectively, with 7 bases between them. Germline CDR1 is SGHTA and CDR2 is FQGNSA. CDR3 in amino acids: CASSLQVPDTQYF. DNA of the CDR3: TGTGCCAGCAGCTTACAAGTCCCAGATACGCAGTATTTT.

Ten or more counts support this clonotype. This chain joins TRBV30 and TRBJ1-3, with 8 nucleotides matching TRBD1. V shed 7 bases and J 5 bases; nucleotides not matched to a gene: 4. Germline V gene sequence: CDR1 GTSNPN, CDR2 SVGIG (reference sequence). This CDR3 region has 12 residues. The CDR3 loop reads CAYGQGRNTIYF. The CDR3 coding sequence is TGTGCCTACGGACAGGGTCGAAACACCATATATTTT. The full variable domain, completed using reference TRBV30 and TRBJ1-3, is SQTIHQWPATLVQPVGSPLSLECTVEGTSNPNLYWYRQAAGRGLQLLFYSVGIGQISSEVPQNLSASRPQDRQFILSSKKLLLSDSGFYLCAYGQGRNTIYFGEGSWLTVV.

This clonotype has ten or more counts. The chain joins TRBV27 to TRBJ2-7, with D maybe TRBD2 (6 bases). CDR1 MNHEY and CDR2 SMNVEV come from the germline V gene (reference sequence). This CDR3 comprises 13 residues. V was cut by 6 bases and J by 5 bases, with 14 bases left in between. The CDR3 loop reads CASREGTGDEQYF. CDR3 DNA sequence: TGTGCCAGCAGGGAGGGAACGGGGGACGAGCAGTACTTC.

There are many counts of this clonotype. The V call is TRBV20-1, the J call TRBJ2-3; the match to TRBD2 covers 9 bases. Per germline, CDR1 DFQATT and CDR2 SNEGSKA (reference sequence). V lost 5 bases and J lost 2; bases outside the gene matches: 11. The CDR3 sequence is 16 residues long. CDR3: CSAYRGAGGTTDTQYF. The CDR3 bases are TGCAGTGCTTACCGGGGAGCGGGAGGAACCACAGATACGCAGTATTTT.

The chain links TRBV10-3 to TRBJ2-1; 11 bases are a match to TRBD2. The end of the DNA fits TRBJ2-7 better, so the J call may be wrong. Germline assignment: CDR1 ENHRY and CDR2 SYGVKD. This CDR3 has 16 amino acids. In DNA form, the CDR3 reads TGTGCCATCAGTGGGGTAGCGGGAGGGCCCCACAATGAGCAGTACTTC. Its translation: CAISGVAGGPHNEQYF.

The chain carries TRBV6-2 or TRBV6-3 and TRBJ2-6; 8 bases align to TRBD2. CDR1 and CDR2 from the germline V gene are MNHEY and SVGEGT. The ends lost 3 bases at V and 1 base at J; junction bases unmatched: 11. The length of the CDR3 is 19 residues. CDR3 DNA: TGTGCCAGCAGTTATAATTCCGGACTAGCCGGATCTGGGGCCAACGTCCTGACTTTC. Translation gives CASSYNSGLAGSGANVLTF.

The chain couples TRBV7-9 to TRBJ2-5; the D call may be TRBD1 or TRBD2 (6 bases each). The germline CDR1 and CDR2 sequences are SEHNR and FQNEAQ (reference sequence). This CDR3 has 16 residues. Trimming cost V 1 base and J 1 base, with 13 bases left between them. CDR3 amino acids: CASSLDLGGIQETQYF. Here the CDR3 DNA reads TGTGCCAGCAGCTTAGATTTAGGGGGGATCCAAGAGACCCAGTACTTC.

This clonotype was picked up a small number of times. The V call is TRBV19, the J call TRBJ2-5, with D hard to call. CDR1 LNHDA and CDR2 SQIVND come from the germline V gene (reference sequence). The CDR3 is 13 amino acids. The germline V and J ends were trimmed by 8 bases and 2 bases, with 12 bases remaining between them. CDR3 residues: CASGRVGQETQYF. The CDR3 DNA is TGTGCCAGTGGTCGAGTGGGTCAAGAGACCCAGTACTTC.

J is TRBJ1-2 and V is TRBV5-8; weak D call: TRBD1 (5 bases). The CDR3 extends over 15 amino acids. The germline CDR1 and CDR2 sequences are SGHTS and YDEGEE. V was shortened by 4 bases and J by 4 bases, with 17 bases between the two germline ends. CDR3 coding DNA: TGTGCCAGCAGCCCCGGAGGGGTAGTTCGCTATGGCTACACCTTC. This encodes CASSPGGVVRYGYTF.

This clonotype was counted ten times or more. This chain links TRBV5-6 with TRBJ1-6; possible D gene TRBD1, 5 bases. CDR1 and CDR2 from the germline V gene are SGHDT and YYEEEE. There are 14 residues in the CDR3. Deletions cut 2 bases from V and 5 bases from J, with 8 bases between. The CDR3 DNA is TGTGCCAGCAGCTTTCGACAGAATAATTCACCCCTCCACTTT. Translation: CASSFRQNNSPLHF.

This clonotype was observed at least ten times. The chain employs TRBV11-2 and TRBJ2-7, with 7 bases matching TRBD1. V lost 10 bases to trimming and J lost 2 bases; unmatched junction nucleotides: 8. From germline, CDR1 is SGHAT and CDR2 FQNNGV. The CDR3 covers 13 residues. The CDR3 coding sequence is TGTGCCACCATGGACACAGGGGCCTACGAGCAGTACTTC. It translates to CATMDTGAYEQYF.

V usage is TRBV15 and J usage is TRBJ2-5, with D unresolved. Germline V CDR1 and CDR2: LNHNV, YYDKDF (reference sequence). The CDR3 totals 13 residues. Trimming left V 0 bases short and J 13 bases short, with 15 bases between. The DNA of the CDR3 is TGTGCCACCAGCAGAGATGCTCAGGCAAGTCGGTACTTC. This gives the protein CATSRDAQASRYF.

This clonotype was seen a handful of times. V usage is TRBV27 and J usage is TRBJ2-7, with 8 nucleotides matching TRBD2. Germline V gives CDR1 MNHEY, CDR2 SMNVEV (reference sequence). The CDR3 covers 19 residues. V was pared by 2 bases and J by 0 bases, with 15 bases of the junction left unmatched. The CDR3 loop is CASSLVAGSLAASSYEQYF. CDR3 bases: TGTGCCAGCAGTTTAGTAGCGGGGTCTCTAGCGGCTAGCTCCTACGAGCAGTACTTC.

This clonotype was detected ten times or more. The chain links TRBV28 to TRBJ1-6; D is unresolved. Germline V CDR1 and CDR2: MDHEN, SYDVKM. With 3 bases removed from V and 10 bases from J, the gap between germline ends came to 7 bases. This CDR3 has 12 amino acids. CDR3 bases: TGTGCCAGCAGTTTTAGCCACTCACCCCTCCACTTT. Translated: CASSFSHSPLHF.

In its sample, this clonotype was seen many times. The chain recombines TRBV7-9 with TRBJ1-2, with 8 bases that match TRBD1. There are 14 residues in the CDR3. CDR1 is SEHNR, CDR2 FQNEAQ, per germline (reference sequence). V lost 5 bases and J lost 5; bases outside the gene matches: 7. The CDR3 bases are TGTGCCAGCAGCGCGGGGACAGGTGTTTATGGCTACACCTTC. It translates to CASSAGTGVYGYTF.

To note about this clonotype: This clone may be a read error of a much larger clone one base away. The chain uses TRBV10-3 and TRBJ2-7, with D tentatively TRBD2 (6 bases). The end of the DNA aligns better with TRBJ2-1, so the J call may be wrong. This CDR3 spans 14 amino acids. Germline loops: CDR1 ENHRY, CDR2 SYGVKD. The DNA of the CDR3 is TGTGCCAGCTCCCGCGGACGGGACTCCGACGAGCAGTTCTTC. Its translation: CASSRGRDSDEQFF.

About this clonotype itself: A much larger clone lies a single base off, so this may be a read error. This rearrangement joins TRBV2 to TRBJ2-1, with a tentative D call TRBD2 (5 bases). Looked up from germline, CDR1 is SNHLY and CDR2 is FYNNEI. There are 11 residues in the CDR3. The CDR3 DNA is TGTGCCGGCAGAACTAGTGCTGAGCAGTTCTTC. Its translation is CAGRTSAEQFF.

Notes on this clonotype: A much larger clone differs from this one at a single base, so this may be a read error. The CDR3 DNA reads TGTGCCGGCAGTTTAGCAGACAGGGATGAAGCTTTCTTT. Its translation: CAGSLADRDEAFF. The V call is TRBV12-3 or TRBV12-4, the J call TRBJ1-1, with 7 nucleotides matching TRBD1. This CDR3 region has 13 residues.

This clonotype was seen only a few times. This sequence joins TRBV7-9 and TRBJ2-2; 12 bases line up with TRBD2. With V trimmed by 6 bases and J by 7 bases, 15 bases remained unmatched. The germline V gene has CDR1 SEHNR and CDR2 FQNEAQ (reference sequence). There are 18 residues in the CDR3. The CDR3 DNA is TGTGCCAGCAGTACCCCAAGACTAGCGGGAGTCGGTGGCGGGGAGCTGTTTTTT. It encodes CASSTPRLAGVGGGELFF.

This clonotype was recorded many times. This chain's CDR3 is CASSFAPLAGGVEQFF. The CDR3 nucleotides are TGTGCCAGCAGCTTTGCGCCACTAGCGGGAGGAGTTGAGCAGTTCTTC. The chain joins TRBV11-1 to TRBJ2-1, with 12 bases identical to TRBD2. The V and J ends lost 3 bases and 9 bases, in that order; junction bases with no gene match: 9. The CDR3 has 16 residues. Germline CDR1 reads SGHAT; CDR2 reads FQDESV (reference sequence).

Ten or more counts support this clonotype. This rearrangement joins TRBV28 to TRBJ2-1, with 8 nucleotides matching TRBD2. Looked up from germline, CDR1 is MDHEN and CDR2 is SYDVKM. This CDR3 is 14 amino acids long. Unmatched junction bases numbered 9, after V lost 6 bases and J lost 8 bases. The CDR3 DNA reads as TGTGCCAGCAGACAGACTAGCGAAAACCATGAGCAGTTCTTC. Amino acid sequence: CASRQTSENHEQFF.

In its sample, this clonotype was seen many times. The V and J genes are TRBV11-2 and TRBJ1-4, with 7 bases identical to TRBD1. The V gene end was trimmed by 5 bases and the J gene end by 0 bases; junction bases not matched to a gene: 3. The CDR3 loop spans 15 amino acids. Germline CDR1 is SGHAT and CDR2 is FQNNGV. The DNA for the CDR3 is TGTGCCAGCAGCCCGACAGGGTCAACTAATGAAAAACTGTTTTTT. Translation gives CASSPTGSTNEKLFF.

The chain carries TRBV6-1 and TRBJ2-7; 9 bases align to TRBD2. Germline V gives CDR1 MNHNS, CDR2 SASEGT. The CDR3 length is 14 residues. The CDR3 loop is CVSYSGSGSFEQYF. CDR3 DNA: TGTGTCAGTTATAGCGGGAGCGGGAGCTTCGAGCAGTACTTC.

This clonotype occurred a few times. The J gene is TRBJ2-5, the V gene TRBV5-6, with D possibly being TRBD1 (6 bases). CDR1 and CDR2 (germline): SGHDT, YYEEEE. This CDR3 region has 14 residues. V dropped 1 base and J dropped 2 bases, with 9 bases sitting between them. CDR3 sequence (DNA): TGTGCCAGCAGCTTGAGGGGGATACAAGAGACCCAGTACTTC. Its translation: CASSLRGIQETQYF.

The rearrangement links TRBV5-1 to TRBJ2-3; 7 positions agree with TRBD1. The CDR3 is made up of 16 amino acids. Germline V gene sequence: CDR1 SGHRS, CDR2 YFSETQ. J was trimmed by 5 bases and V by 4 bases; bases with no gene match: 13. CDR3 region: CASSRGTANVGDTQYF. CDR3 DNA sequence: TGCGCCAGCAGCAGAGGGACAGCGAACGTTGGAGATACGCAGTATTTT.

This clonotype was observed a few times. The chain recombines TRBV6-1 with TRBJ1-4; no firm D call. The V gene's germline CDR1 is MNHNS and CDR2 SASEGT. The V end lost 8 bases, the J end lost 8 bases, and 15 bases lay between the germline ends. This CDR3 spans 13 amino acids. The CDR3 sequence: CASESDGREKLFF. CDR3 coding DNA: TGTGCCAGCGAGAGCGACGGTAGAGAAAAACTGTTTTTT.